This T cell receptor (beta chain) was sequenced during a study of T cells in localized non-small cell lung cancer (dated by TCRdb to the early 2020s). About the full investigation: The study analyzed T cell repertoires of approximately 240 early-stage NSCLC patients, comparing tumors and uninvolved tumor-adjacent lungs. The cohort consisted of around 250 treatment-naive NSCLC patients whose localized lung tumors had been resected. A mean age of about 66 years was recorded for the NSCLC patients, of whom 120 to 150 were male and some 100 were female. The paper's findings and limits, for the study overall: Because multi-region tumor sequencing was not performed, intratumor heterogeneity could not be ruled out. Uninvolved tumor-adjacent lung showed the highest T cell clonality, higher than tumor, which suggests more focused antigenic responses in the adjacent lung. Because of the exploratory design, TCR variables were selected using unadjusted p-values without false-discovery rate correction. Higher T cell density in blood was associated with longer overall survival, whereas higher clonality in adjacent lung was associated with shorter survival. A median of approximately 55 of the top 100 tumor clones were detected in paired uninvolved adjacent lung, and around 30 of these tumor clones were also found among the top 100 clones of the paired uninvolved adjacent lung.

CDR1 and CDR2 were assigned from the germline V gene as SNHLY and FYNNEI. The junction shows trimming of 7 bases on V and 4 bases on J, and the gene matches do not reach 9 bases of it. The CDR3 measures 15 amino acids from cysteine to phenylalanine. The kept DNA is CDR3 alone, 45 bases in frame from the first base. This clone was detected only once. The target of this receptor is not known. One base away there is no much larger clone; base qualities are not given. At diagnosis, peripheral blood, uninvolved tumor-adjacent lung and tumor were collected and stored as a combination of fresh-frozen and FFPE material. For TCR repertoire profiling, the blood samples were analyzed as peripheral blood mononuclear cells. The immunoSEQ Assay was used to sequence TCR beta CDR3 regions from DNA. The original methods were these. To compute T cell density, TCR beta template counts were normalized to usable DNA, which was estimated by amplifying housekeeping genes. The preseqR package was used to estimate richness by extrapolating to 400,000 templates for PBMC samples and to 120,000 templates for tissue samples. Clonality was calculated as one minus Pielou's evenness. Tissue-enriched TCRs were identified by differential abundance testing using productive amino-acid clonotypes, minimum total count 5 and alpha 0.1. The Jaccard Index and the Morisita Overlap Index were used to measure repertoire overlap between compartments. TCR beta CDR3s were clustered by GLIPH together with public tetramer-defined viral CDR3s, and at least three viral sequences plus V-gene enrichment were required for viral motifs. TCRdb provides this immuneACCESS table in a form limited to in-frame rearrangements. Some clones are lacking; in checked studies, under half of them reflect an unresolved V gene, and why the rest are absent is not known. That table supplies the V and J calls and clone size; D and trimming were determined from the DNA. The sample profile shows 20,000 to 25,000 clones; under 90% of them were found once. 22% of the sample comes from the top ten.

The clonotype originates from a man aged 40 to 69 with stage I squamous cell lung carcinoma. Sequenced here: peripheral blood, sampled before any cancer treatment. The receptor chain draws on TRBV2 and TRBJ1-2, and 10 junction bases match TRBD1. The CDR3 in this case is CASKVGTGEFYGYTF. In nucleotides, the sequence is TGTGCCAGCAAGGTCGGGACAGGGGAATTCTATGGCTACACCTTC.